The 8 T cell receptor beta chains below were found in one sample sequenced in a study of blood T cell repertoires in COVID-19. Only in-frame clones appear in the TCRdb table, and some are missing; sequencing was by immunoSEQ multiplex PCR. This repertoire shows around 190,000 clones, about 88% found once; its top ten account for roughly a sixth. The sample comprised peripheral blood. The receptors stem from a man aged 45-65 years with COVID-19, enrolled during active disease.

The chain is built from TRBV6-6 and TRBJ1-2; D unclear. Trimming removed 5 bases at V and 4 bases at J, with 8 bases between. The CDR3 consists of 12 residues. Germline loops: CDR1 MNHNY, CDR2 SVGAGI (reference sequence). CDR3 DNA sequence: TGTGCCAGCAGTCCCGACTTCTATGGCTACACCTTC. It codes for CASSPDFYGYTF.

The V gene is TRBV7-9, the J gene TRBJ2-1; no clear D. This CDR3 has 13 amino acids. The germline V and J ends were trimmed by 0 bases and 7 bases, with 7 bases remaining between them. The germline V gene has CDR1 SEHNR and CDR2 FQNEAQ (reference sequence). The CDR3 DNA reads TGTGCCAGCAGCTTAGCGCGAGGTAATGAGCAGTTCTTC. It is translated as CASSLARGNEQFF.

In its sample, this clone was seen once. The CDR3 bases are TGTGCCAGCAGCAAGACAGAGACCCCCTACGAGCAGTACTTC. Translation gives CASSKTETPYEQYF. The chain couples TRBV9 to TRBJ2-7; possibly TRBD1 for D (5 bases). The CDR3 loop spans 14 amino acids. The germline V and J ends were trimmed by 4 bases and 2 bases, with 13 bases remaining between them. Germline V gives CDR1 SGDLS, CDR2 YYNGEE.

CDR3 bases: TGTGCCAGCTCAAAAACGACAGGTCCGGACACCGGGGAGCTGTTTTTT. This gives the protein CASSKTTGPDTGELFF. The chain uses TRBV18 and TRBJ2-2, with a possible D match to TRBD1 (6 bases). The CDR3 has 16 amino acids. Germline loops: CDR1 KGHSH, CDR2 LQKENI. V shed 5 bases and J shed 3 bases, with 16 bases lying between them.

The rearrangement uses TRBV29-1 and TRBJ2-2; D might be TRBD1 (6 bases). CDR3 length: 15 amino acids. The germline V gene has CDR1 SQVTM and CDR2 ANQGSEA. V was clipped by 4 bases and J by 4 bases, with 16 bases between them. In DNA, the CDR3 is TGCAGCGTTGGTAGCGAGACAGGAAGCACCGGGGAGCTGTTTTTT. It is translated as CSVGSETGSTGELFF.

This chain uses TRBV28 with TRBJ2-7, with TRBD1 matching over 7 bases. CDR1 is MDHEN, CDR2 SYDVKM, per germline. The V segment lost 9 bases and the J segment 1 base; nucleotides outside the gene matches: 9. The CDR3 consists of 14 residues. In DNA, the CDR3 is TGTGCCAGTCAGAGGGACAGTAAATCCTACGAGCAGTACTTC. It translates to CASQRDSKSYEQYF.

The CDR3, as DNA: TGTGCCAGCAGCCAAGACAGGGGGGCGACCTACGAGCAGTACTTC. Translation gives CASSQDRGATYEQYF. The V and J genes are TRBV14 and TRBJ2-7, with D perhaps matching TRBD1 (7 bases). V was clipped by 0 bases and J by 2 bases, with 11 bases between them. The CDR3 contains 15 residues. Germline V gives CDR1 SGHDN, CDR2 FVKESK.

This clone has a handful of counts. The rearrangement links TRBV15 to TRBJ1-2; 10 bases agree with TRBD1. This CDR3 has 14 amino acids. Germline V gene sequence: CDR1 LNHNV, CDR2 YYDKDF (reference sequence). V gave up 3 bases and J gave up 7 bases; unmatched junction bases: 5. CDR3 sequence reads: CATSRTGGASGYTF. In nucleotides, the CDR3 is TGTGCCACCAGCAGGACAGGGGGCGCTTCTGGCTACACCTTC.